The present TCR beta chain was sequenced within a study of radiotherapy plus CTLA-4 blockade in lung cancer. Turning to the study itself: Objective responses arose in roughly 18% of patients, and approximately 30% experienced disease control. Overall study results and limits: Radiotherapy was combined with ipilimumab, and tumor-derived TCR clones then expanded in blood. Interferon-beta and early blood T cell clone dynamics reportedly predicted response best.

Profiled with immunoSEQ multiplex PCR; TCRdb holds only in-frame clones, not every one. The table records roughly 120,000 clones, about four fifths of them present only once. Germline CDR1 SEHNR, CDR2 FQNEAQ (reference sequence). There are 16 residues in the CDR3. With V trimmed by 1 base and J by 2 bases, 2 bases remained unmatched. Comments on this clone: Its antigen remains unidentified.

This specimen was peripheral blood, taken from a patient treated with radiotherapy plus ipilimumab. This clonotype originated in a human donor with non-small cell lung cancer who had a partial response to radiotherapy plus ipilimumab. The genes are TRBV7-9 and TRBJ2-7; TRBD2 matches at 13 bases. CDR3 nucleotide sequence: TGTGCCAGCAGCTTAGGGGGGACTAGCGGGACCTACGAGCAGTACGTC. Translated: CASSLGGTSGTYEQYV.